A selection of T cell receptor beta chains follows, all from one sample in a study of OX40 agonist ivuxolimab in advanced cancers. Some clones are missing from TCRdb's copy, which holds only in-frame ones; the method was immunoSEQ multiplex PCR. The data show 70,000 or so clones, over 80% seen once. The sequences come from CD4+ or CD8+ T cells sorted from blood, collected in a trial of the OX40 agonist ivuxolimab. The receptors come from an adult with an advanced solid tumor such as melanoma, head and neck, liver or kidney cancer. CDR3s include the opening cysteine and the closing phenylalanine or tryptophan. Each record gives: CDR3 protein, clone size, D gene, V gene, J gene, CDR3 length. A D gene is named only where the DNA matches it firmly. Clone size is shown for a subset of rows, as once, few, many or a class of expanded clone.

CDR3: CASSVAGTSGANVLTF; size: NA; D: NA; V: TRBV9; J: TRBJ2-6; length: 16
CDR3: CASSLGSVEAFF; size: NA; D: NA; V: TRBV7-9; J: TRBJ1-1; length: 12
CDR3: CASRQGRNTEAFF; size: NA; D: NA; V: TRBV28; J: TRBJ1-1; length: 13
CDR3: CASSETQETQYF; size: NA; D: NA; V: TRBV2; J: TRBJ2-5; length: 12
CDR3: CASSPFGQNTEAFF; size: once; D: NA; V: TRBV27; J: TRBJ1-1; length: 14
CDR3: CASSVGTGANQPQHF; size: NA; D: TRBD1; V: TRBV9; J: TRBJ1-5; length: 15
CDR3: CASSLQGSEAFF; size: NA; D: NA; V: TRBV9; J: TRBJ1-1; length: 12
CDR3: CASSQDTYGRAQEQFF; size: NA; D: TRBD2; V: TRBV4-1; J: TRBJ2-1; length: 16
CDR3: CASSIPPYNEQFF; size: NA; D: NA; V: TRBV19; J: TRBJ2-1; length: 13
CDR3: CASSPRQGTDTQYF; size: once; D: TRBD1; V: TRBV9; J: TRBJ2-3; length: 14
CDR3: CASSSPLAGLYNEQFF; size: NA; D: TRBD2; V: TRBV7-2; J: TRBJ2-1; length: 16
CDR3: CASSSGQGENTIYF; size: NA; D: TRBD1; V: TRBV2; J: TRBJ1-3; length: 14
CDR3: CASSQVGERYEQYF; size: NA; D: NA; V: TRBV4-2; J: TRBJ2-7; length: 14
CDR3: CSVGDRGYGYTF; size: NA; D: TRBD1; V: TRBV29-1; J: TRBJ1-2; length: 12
CDR3: CASSVPHKVPYNEQFF; size: NA; D: NA; V: TRBV10-2; J: TRBJ2-1; length: 16
CDR3: CASSWGGGSTYEQYF; size: NA; D: TRBD2; V: TRBV27; J: TRBJ2-7; length: 15
CDR3: CASSETEWETQYF; size: NA; D: NA; V: TRBV7-9; J: TRBJ2-5; length: 13
CDR3: CAISARGDYNEQFF; size: once; D: NA; V: TRBV10-3; J: TRBJ2-1; length: 14
CDR3: CASSSSTGGTGELFF; size: NA; D: TRBD1; V: TRBV5-1; J: TRBJ2-2; length: 15
CDR3: CASSQDNGQALGEQYF; size: NA; D: NA; V: TRBV4-2; J: TRBJ2-7; length: 16
CDR3: CASSLFGTSDSTDTQYF; size: NA; D: TRBD2; V: TRBV11-2; J: TRBJ2-3; length: 17
CDR3: CASSLPTGGSYNEQFF; size: NA; D: NA; V: TRBV5-5; J: TRBJ2-1; length: 16
CDR3: CASMGPDSGNTIYF; size: NA; D: NA; V: TRBV4-1; J: TRBJ1-3; length: 14
CDR3: CSVVSENTEAFF; size: NA; D: NA; V: TRBV29-1; J: TRBJ1-1; length: 12
CDR3: CASSTRLAGNEQYF; size: NA; D: TRBD2; V: TRBV9; J: TRBJ2-7; length: 14
CDR3: CASSDTSGEGNEQFF; size: NA; D: TRBD2; V: TRBV11-1; J: TRBJ2-1; length: 15
CDR3: CASSVARSGRGNEQFF; size: NA; D: TRBD2; V: TRBV9; J: TRBJ2-1; length: 16
CDR3: CASSLFQGDGYTF; size: NA; D: NA; V: TRBV11-2; J: TRBJ1-2; length: 13
CDR3: CASTPGTGGEQFF; size: NA; D: TRBD1; V: TRBV28; J: TRBJ2-1; length: 13
CDR3: CATSRDPIGTVLEAFF; size: NA; D: TRBD1; V: TRBV15; J: TRBJ1-1; length: 16
CDR3: CASSAEGSYEQYF; size: NA; D: NA; V: TRBV27; J: TRBJ2-7; length: 13
CDR3: CASSQYLAGYNEQFF; size: NA; D: TRBD2; V: TRBV4-2; J: TRBJ2-1; length: 15
CDR3: CASSPGTSGIGQFF; size: NA; D: TRBD2; V: TRBV9; J: TRBJ2-1; length: 14
CDR3: CASSGGQALYYGYTF; size: NA; D: NA; V: TRBV19; J: TRBJ1-2; length: 15
CDR3: CASSEGLAGGYEQFF; size: NA; D: TRBD2; V: TRBV6-1; J: TRBJ2-1; length: 15
CDR3: CASSEETQYF; size: NA; D: NA; V: TRBV25-1; J: TRBJ2-5; length: 10
CDR3: CASSPSGGDSYNEQFF; size: NA; D: NA; V: TRBV27; J: TRBJ2-1; length: 16
CDR3: CASSRGLHYEQYF; size: NA; D: NA; V: TRBV27; J: TRBJ2-7; length: 13
CDR3: CASRGGMNTGELFF; size: NA; D: NA; V: TRBV6-1; J: TRBJ2-2; length: 14
CDR3: CASSLGGRGEKLFF; size: NA; D: NA; V: TRBV5-6; J: TRBJ1-4; length: 14
CDR3: CASRPGTGGSEDTQYF; size: NA; D: TRBD1; V: TRBV19; J: TRBJ2-3; length: 16
CDR3: CASSQDEGSSYNEQFF; size: NA; D: NA; V: TRBV4-3; J: TRBJ2-1; length: 16
CDR3: CASSPWDRTNQPQHF; size: NA; D: TRBD1; V: TRBV28; J: TRBJ1-5; length: 15
CDR3: CASSLDGDYEQYF; size: NA; D: NA; V: TRBV27; J: TRBJ2-7; length: 13
CDR3: CASSLFLEGPDTQYF; size: NA; D: NA; V: TRBV27; J: TRBJ2-3; length: 15
CDR3: CASSGQGRDTEAFF; size: NA; D: TRBD1; V: TRBV9; J: TRBJ1-1; length: 14
CDR3: CASSFLGVQYF; size: NA; D: NA; V: TRBV13; J: TRBJ2-7; length: 11
CDR3: CASSRRQGSTDTQYF; size: NA; D: TRBD1; V: TRBV13; J: TRBJ2-3; length: 15
CDR3: CASSTSGTYNEQFF; size: NA; D: TRBD2; V: TRBV19; J: TRBJ2-1; length: 14